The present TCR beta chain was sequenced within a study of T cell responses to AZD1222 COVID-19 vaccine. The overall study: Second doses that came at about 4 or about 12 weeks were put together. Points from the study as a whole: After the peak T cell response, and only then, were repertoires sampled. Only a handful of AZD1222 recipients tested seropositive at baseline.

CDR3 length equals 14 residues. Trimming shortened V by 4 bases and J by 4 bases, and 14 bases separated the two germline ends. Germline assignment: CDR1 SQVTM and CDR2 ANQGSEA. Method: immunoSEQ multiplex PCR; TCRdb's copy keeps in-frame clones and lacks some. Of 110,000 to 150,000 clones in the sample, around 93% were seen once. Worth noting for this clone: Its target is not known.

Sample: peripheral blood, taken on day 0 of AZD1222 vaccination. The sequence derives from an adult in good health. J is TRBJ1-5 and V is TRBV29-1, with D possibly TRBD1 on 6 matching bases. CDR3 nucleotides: TGCAGCGTTGCCTTCGGGAGGGGGAATCAGCCCCAGCATTTT. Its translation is CSVAFGRGNQPQHF.